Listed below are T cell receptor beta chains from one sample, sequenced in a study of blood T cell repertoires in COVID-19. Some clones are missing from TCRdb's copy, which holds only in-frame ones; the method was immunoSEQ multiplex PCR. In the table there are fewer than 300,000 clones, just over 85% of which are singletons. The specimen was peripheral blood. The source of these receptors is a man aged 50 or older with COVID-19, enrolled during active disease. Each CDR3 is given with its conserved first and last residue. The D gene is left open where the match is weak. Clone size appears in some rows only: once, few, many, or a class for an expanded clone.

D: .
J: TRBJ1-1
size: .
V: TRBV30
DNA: TGTGCCTGGAGTCACAGGGACGGCACTGAAGCTTTCTTT
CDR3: CAWSHRDGTEAFF

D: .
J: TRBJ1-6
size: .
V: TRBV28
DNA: TGTGCCAGCAGGCCCACAGGGCGTTCACCCCTCCACTTT
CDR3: CASRPTGRSPLHF

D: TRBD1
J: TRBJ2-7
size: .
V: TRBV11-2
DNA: TGTGCCAGCAGCTTAGAGGGCCTCGGACAGGAATTTGAGCAGTACTTC
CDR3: CASSLEGLGQEFEQYF

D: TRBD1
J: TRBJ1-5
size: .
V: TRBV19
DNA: TGTGCCAGTAGTCTGGACAGGGGGCCCCAGCATTTT
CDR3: CASSLDRGPQHF

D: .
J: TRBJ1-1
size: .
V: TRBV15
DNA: TGTGCCACCAGCAGGAAACATGAGGGCACTGAAGCTTTCTTT
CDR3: CATSRKHEGTEAFF

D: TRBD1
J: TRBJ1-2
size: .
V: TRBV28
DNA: TGTGCCAGCAGTACCGGGACAGGGTTTTTAGCGGGCTACACCTTC
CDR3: CASSTGTGFLAGYTF

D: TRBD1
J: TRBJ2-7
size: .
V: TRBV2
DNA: TGTGCCAGCACGGAACAGGGGAATCCTTCCTACGAGCAGTACTTC
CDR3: CASTEQGNPSYEQYF

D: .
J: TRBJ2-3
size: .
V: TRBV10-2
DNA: TGCGCCAGCAGGCAGGGTAGCACAGATACGCAGTATTTT
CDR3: CASRQGSTDTQYF

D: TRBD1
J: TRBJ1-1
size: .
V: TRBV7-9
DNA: TGTGCCAGCAGCCGAGACAGGGACTTCATGAACACTGAAGCTTTCTTT
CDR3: CASSRDRDFMNTEAFF

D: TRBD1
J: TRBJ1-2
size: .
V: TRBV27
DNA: TGTGCCAGCAGCCCAGGACAGGGGATCGTCTATGGCTACACCTTC
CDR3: CASSPGQGIVYGYTF

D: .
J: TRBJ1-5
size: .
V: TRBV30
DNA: TGTGCCTGGAGCGGGGGTGGTAATCAGCCCCAGCATTTT
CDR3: CAWSGGGNQPQHF

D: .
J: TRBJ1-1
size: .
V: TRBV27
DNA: TGTGCCAGCAGTTTAGGGCTCGCCACTGAAGCTTTCTTT
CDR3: CASSLGLATEAFF

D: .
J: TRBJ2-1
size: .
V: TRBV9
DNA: TGTGCCAGCAGCGTCACAGGCTCCTACAATGAGCAGTTCTTC
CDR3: CASSVTGSYNEQFF

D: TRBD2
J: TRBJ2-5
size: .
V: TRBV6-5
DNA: TGTGCCAGCAGAACCGGGGAGGGCCAAGAGACCCAGTACTTC
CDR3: CASRTGEGQETQYF

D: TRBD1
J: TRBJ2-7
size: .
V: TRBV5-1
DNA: TGCGCCAGCAGCGTGCAGGGACAGGGGTCCAACGAGCAGTACTTC
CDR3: CASSVQGQGSNEQYF

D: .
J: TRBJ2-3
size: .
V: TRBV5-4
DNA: TGTGCCAGCACCACCGCGGGAAAGGGGGGGGATACGCAGTATTTT
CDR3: CASTTAGKGGDTQYF

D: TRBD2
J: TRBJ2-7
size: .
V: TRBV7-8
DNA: TGTGCCAGCAGCTGGGAGACTAGCGGGGGACTCTACGAGCAGTACTTC
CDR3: CASSWETSGGLYEQYF

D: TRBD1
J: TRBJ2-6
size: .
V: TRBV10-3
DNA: TGTGCCATCAGGAGACAGGGCTCCTCTGGGGCCAACGTCCTGACTTTC
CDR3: CAIRRQGSSGANVLTF

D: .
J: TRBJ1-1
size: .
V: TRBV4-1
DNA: TGCGCCAGCAGCCAAGGTTCCACTAGGAACACTGAAGCTTTCTTT
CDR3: CASSQGSTRNTEAFF

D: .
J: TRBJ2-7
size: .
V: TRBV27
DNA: TGTGCCAGCAGTTCCAGAACCTCCTACGAGCAGTACTTC
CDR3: CASSSRTSYEQYF

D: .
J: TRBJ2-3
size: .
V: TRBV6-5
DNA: TGTGCCAGCGGACTACAAACAGATACGCAGTATTTT
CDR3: CASGLQTDTQYF

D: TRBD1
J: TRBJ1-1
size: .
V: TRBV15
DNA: TGTGCCACCAGCAGAGGGGACAGGTGGAACACTGAAGCTTTCTTT
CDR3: CATSRGDRWNTEAFF

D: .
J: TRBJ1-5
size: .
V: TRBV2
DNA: TGTGCCAGCAGTACAGGGATAAGCAATCAGCCCCAGCATTTT
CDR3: CASSTGISNQPQHF

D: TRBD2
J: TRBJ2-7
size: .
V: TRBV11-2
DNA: TGTGCCAGCAGCTTAGGACTAGCGACCTCCTACGAGCAGTACTTC
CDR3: CASSLGLATSYEQYF

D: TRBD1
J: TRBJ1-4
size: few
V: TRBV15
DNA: TGTGCCACCAGCAGAAATACAGGGGGCGAGGAAAAACTGTTTTTT
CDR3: CATSRNTGGEEKLFF

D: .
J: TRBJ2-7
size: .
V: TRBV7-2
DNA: TGTGCCAGCAGCTTAGCGGGCAGCTCCTACGAGCAGTACTTC
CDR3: CASSLAGSSYEQYF

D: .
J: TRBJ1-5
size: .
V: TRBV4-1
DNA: TGCGCCAGCAGCCCTCTACCCCATCAGCCCCAGCATTTT
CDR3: CASSPLPHQPQHF

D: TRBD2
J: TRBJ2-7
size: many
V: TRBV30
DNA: TGTGCCTGGAGTATCGCGGGAGGAACCTACGAGCAGTACTTC
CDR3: CAWSIAGGTYEQYF

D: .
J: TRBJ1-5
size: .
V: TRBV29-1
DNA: TGCAGCGTTGCAGACGGTCTGATGGGCAATCAGCCCCAGCATTTT
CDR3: CSVADGLMGNQPQHF

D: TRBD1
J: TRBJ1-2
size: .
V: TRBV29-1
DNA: TGCAGCGTTGAAGTCATGGGAGATGACAGGGTTAGCACCTTC
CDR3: CSVEVMGDDRVSTF

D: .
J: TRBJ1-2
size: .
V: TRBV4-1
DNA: TGCGCCAGCAGCCAAGGTGGGGGCGCTAACTATGGCTACACCTTC
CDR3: CASSQGGGANYGYTF

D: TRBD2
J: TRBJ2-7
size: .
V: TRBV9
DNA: TGTGCCAGCAGCTTACTAGCGGGAGGGTCCCACGAGCAGTACTTC
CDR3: CASSLLAGGSHEQYF

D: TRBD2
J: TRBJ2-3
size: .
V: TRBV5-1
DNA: TGCGCCAGCAGCTTGAGGCTAGCGGAGAGCACAGATACGCAGTATTTT
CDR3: CASSLRLAESTDTQYF

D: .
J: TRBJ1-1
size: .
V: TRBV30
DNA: TGTGCCTGGAGTGCCCGCCAGGGAATGAACACTGAAGCTTTCTTT
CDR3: CAWSARQGMNTEAFF

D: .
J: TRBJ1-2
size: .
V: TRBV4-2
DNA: TGTGCCAGCAGCCAAGAGTCTCCCACGGGTGGCTACACCTTC
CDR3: CASSQESPTGGYTF

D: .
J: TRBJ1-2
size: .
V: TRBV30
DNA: TGTGCCTGGAGTGTACGAGGGTCTTGGGGTGGCTACACCTTC
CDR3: CAWSVRGSWGGYTF

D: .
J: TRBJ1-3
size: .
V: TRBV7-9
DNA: TGTGCCAGCAGCCCCCATCACACCTTTTCTGGAAACACCATATATTTT
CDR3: CASSPHHTFSGNTIYF

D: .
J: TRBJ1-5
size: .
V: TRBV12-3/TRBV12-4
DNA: TGTGCCAGCAGTAGACAGGAGAATCAGCCCCAGCATTTT
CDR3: CASSRQENQPQHF

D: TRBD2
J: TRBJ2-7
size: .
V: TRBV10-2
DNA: TGCGCCAGCATACTAGCGGGAGGTGACGAGCAGTACTTC
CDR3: CASILAGGDEQYF

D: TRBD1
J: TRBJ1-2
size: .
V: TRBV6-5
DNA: TGTGCCAGCAGTTCCCCCAACAGGGGCCAGTATGGCTACACCTTC
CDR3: CASSSPNRGQYGYTF

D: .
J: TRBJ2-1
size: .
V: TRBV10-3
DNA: TGTGCCATCAGTGTCGTAACGGGGCGGGGCAATGAGCAGTTCTTC
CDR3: CAISVVTGRGNEQFF

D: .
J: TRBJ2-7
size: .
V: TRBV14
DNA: TGTGCCAGCAGCCAAGGGGGGGCCTACGAGCAGTACTTC
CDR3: CASSQGGAYEQYF

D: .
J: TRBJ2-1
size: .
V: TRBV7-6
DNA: TGTGCCAGCAGCCTAAGGGGGAGGGATGGACGCGATCGGGATGAGCAGTTCTTC
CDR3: CASSLRGRDGRDRDEQFF

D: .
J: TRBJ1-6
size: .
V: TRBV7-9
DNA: TGTGCCAGCAGCTTAGCGGAGGGTTCACCCCTCCACTTT
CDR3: CASSLAEGSPLHF

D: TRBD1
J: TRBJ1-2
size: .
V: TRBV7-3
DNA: TGTGCCAGCAGCTTTGTACAGGGGGAAGCTGGCTACACCTTC
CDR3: CASSFVQGEAGYTF

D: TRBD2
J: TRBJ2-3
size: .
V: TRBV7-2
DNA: TGTGCCAGCAGCTCAGTAGCGGGACTTAACACAGATACGCAGTATTTT
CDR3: CASSSVAGLNTDTQYF

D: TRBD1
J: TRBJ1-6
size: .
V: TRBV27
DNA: TGTGCCAGCAGTTTTGGGACAGGGGGCGTTTCACCCCTCCACTTT
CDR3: CASSFGTGGVSPLHF

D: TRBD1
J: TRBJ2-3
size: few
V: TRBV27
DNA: TGTGCCAGCAGTTTAGGCAGGGGGACAGATACGCAGTATTTT
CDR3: CASSLGRGTDTQYF

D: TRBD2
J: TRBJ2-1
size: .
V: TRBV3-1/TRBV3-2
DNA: TGTGCCAGCAGCCAAGGGCTGATAGCGGGAGGTGGCAATGAGCAGTTCTTC
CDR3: CASSQGLIAGGGNEQFF

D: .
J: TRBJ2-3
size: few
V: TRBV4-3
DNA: TGCGCCAGCAGCCAAGAAGCGGTCGGCTACCGCACAGATACGCAGTATTTT
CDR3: CASSQEAVGYRTDTQYF

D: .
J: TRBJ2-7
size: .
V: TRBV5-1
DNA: TGCGCCAGCAGCAAGACAGGAACCTCCTACGAGCAGTACTTC
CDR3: CASSKTGTSYEQYF

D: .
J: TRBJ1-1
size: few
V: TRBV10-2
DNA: TGCGCCAGCACTTGGAGGGGGGAGGGCACTGAAGCTTTCTTT
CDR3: CASTWRGEGTEAFF

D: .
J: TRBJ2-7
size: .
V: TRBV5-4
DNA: TGTGCCAGCAGCTCAGGGGCATACGAGCAGTACTTC
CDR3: CASSSGAYEQYF

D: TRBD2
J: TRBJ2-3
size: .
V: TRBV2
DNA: TGTGCCAGCAGTGAGGTGAGACTAGCGGTCCCGCAAAACACAGATACGCAGTATTTT
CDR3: CASSEVRLAVPQNTDTQYF

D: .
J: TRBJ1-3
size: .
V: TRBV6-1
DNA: TGTGCCAGCAGTACTCTCGGGGGCTCTGGAAACACCATATATTTT
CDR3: CASSTLGGSGNTIYF